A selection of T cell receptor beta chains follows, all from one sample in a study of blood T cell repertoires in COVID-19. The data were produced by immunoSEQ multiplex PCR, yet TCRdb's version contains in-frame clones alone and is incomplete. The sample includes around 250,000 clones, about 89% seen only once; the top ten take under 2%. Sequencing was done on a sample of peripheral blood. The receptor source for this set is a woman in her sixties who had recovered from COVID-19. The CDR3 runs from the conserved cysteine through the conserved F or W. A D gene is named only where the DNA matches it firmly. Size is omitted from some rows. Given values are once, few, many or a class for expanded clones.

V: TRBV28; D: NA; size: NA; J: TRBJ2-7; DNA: TGTGCCAGCAGCTCCCCCCGCTACGAGCAGTACTTC; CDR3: CASSSPRYEQYF
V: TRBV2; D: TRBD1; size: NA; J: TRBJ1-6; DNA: TGTGCCAGCAGTGTACAGGGGGAGAGGAATTCACCCCTCCACTTT; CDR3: CASSVQGERNSPLHF
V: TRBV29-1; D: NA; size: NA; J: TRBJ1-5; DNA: TGCAGCGTTGCTCACGGTAGAAACAATCAGCCCCAGCATTTT; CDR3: CSVAHGRNNQPQHF
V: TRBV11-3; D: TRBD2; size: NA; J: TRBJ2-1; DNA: TGTGCCAGCAGCTTAGGCGGGGGGTACAATGAGCAGTTCTTC; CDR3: CASSLGGGYNEQFF
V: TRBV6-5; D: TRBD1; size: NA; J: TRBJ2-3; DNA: TGTGCCAGCAGAAAGACAGGGGCGGTCACAGATACGCAGTATTTT; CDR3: CASRKTGAVTDTQYF
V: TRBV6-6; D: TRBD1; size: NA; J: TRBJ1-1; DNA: TGTGCCAGCAGTAAACAGGGGGCGAACACTGAAGCTTTCTTT; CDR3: CASSKQGANTEAFF
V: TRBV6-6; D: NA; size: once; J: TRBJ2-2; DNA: TGTGTCACCTCTTCAGCGCACGCCGGGGAGCTGTTTTTT; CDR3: CVTSSAHAGELFF
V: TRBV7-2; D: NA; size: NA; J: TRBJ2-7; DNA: TGTGCCAGCAGCCAACCTGACAAGCTATACTCCGAGCAGTACTTC; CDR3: CASSQPDKLYSEQYF
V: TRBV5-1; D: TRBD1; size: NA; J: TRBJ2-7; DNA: TGCGCCAGCAGCTCCACCGGGACAGGGATTCACGAGCAGTACTTC; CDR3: CASSSTGTGIHEQYF
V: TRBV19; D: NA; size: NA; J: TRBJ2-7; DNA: TGTGCCAGTAGTGCAGCCTACGAGCAGTACTTC; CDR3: CASSAAYEQYF
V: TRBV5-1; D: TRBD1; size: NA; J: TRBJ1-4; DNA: TGCGCCAGCAGCTTGAGGGGACAGGGGCATGAAAAACTGTTTTTT; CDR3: CASSLRGQGHEKLFF
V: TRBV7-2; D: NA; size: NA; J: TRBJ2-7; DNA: TGTGCCAGCAGCTTAGCGGGGGGGCTATTTGACGAGCAGTACTTC; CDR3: CASSLAGGLFDEQYF
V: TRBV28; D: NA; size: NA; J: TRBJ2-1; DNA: TGTGCCAGCAGTCAAGGGGTTGCCGGGGGGCCCTCCTACAATGAGCAGTTCTTC; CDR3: CASSQGVAGGPSYNEQFF
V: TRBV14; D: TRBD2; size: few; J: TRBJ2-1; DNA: TGTGCCAGCAGCCCGCGGGGGGGCCATTACTACAATGAGCAGTTCTTC; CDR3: CASSPRGGHYYNEQFF
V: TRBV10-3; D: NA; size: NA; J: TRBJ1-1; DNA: TGTGCCATCAGTGAAGTGCTGGGCCCCACTGAAGCTTTCTTT; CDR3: CAISEVLGPTEAFF
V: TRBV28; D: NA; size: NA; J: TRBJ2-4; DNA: TGTGCCACCCATTTCGACAGGCCGGATCAGTACTTC; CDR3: CATHFDRPDQYF
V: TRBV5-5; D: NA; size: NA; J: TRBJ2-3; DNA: TGTGCCAGCAGCCCCCAACGGGCCAGGGCAGATACGCAGTATTTT; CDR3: CASSPQRARADTQYF
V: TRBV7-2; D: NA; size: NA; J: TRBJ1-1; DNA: TGTGCCAGCAGCTCCTCGGGAGGGGGATACACTGAAGCTTTCTTT; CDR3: CASSSSGGGYTEAFF
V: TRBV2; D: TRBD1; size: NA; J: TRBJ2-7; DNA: TGTGCCAGCAGTGTACAGGGGCGTTATGGTGAGCAGTACTTC; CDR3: CASSVQGRYGEQYF
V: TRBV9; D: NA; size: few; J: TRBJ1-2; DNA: TGTGCCAGCAGTGACAGTCAAGGATCCAATGGCTACACCTTC; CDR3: CASSDSQGSNGYTF
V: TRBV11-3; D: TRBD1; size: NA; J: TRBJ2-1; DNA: TGTGCCAGCAGCTTAGTACAGGGGGCCCATGAGCAGTTCTTC; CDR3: CASSLVQGAHEQFF
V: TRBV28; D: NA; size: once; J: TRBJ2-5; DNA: TGTGCGACGGTCAGGGGTGACGAGACCCAGTACTTC; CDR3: CATVRGDETQYF
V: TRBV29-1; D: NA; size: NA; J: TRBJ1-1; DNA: TGCAGCGTTGAAACTGGACAGCCATCCATTGCTGAAGCTTTCTTT; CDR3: CSVETGQPSIAEAFF
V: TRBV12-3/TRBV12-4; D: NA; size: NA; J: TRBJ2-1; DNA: TGTGCCACCCGGTTGTCTTCCAATGAGCAGTTCTTC; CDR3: CATRLSSNEQFF
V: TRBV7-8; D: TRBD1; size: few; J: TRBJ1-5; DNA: TGTGCCAGCCGGGGACAGGGGTTGGGACAGCCCCAGCATTTT; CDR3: CASRGQGLGQPQHF
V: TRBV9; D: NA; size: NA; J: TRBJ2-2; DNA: TGTGCCAGCAGCCCCGCGTTAGGACAGTGGGTCACCGGGGAGCTGTTTTTT; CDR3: CASSPALGQWVTGELFF
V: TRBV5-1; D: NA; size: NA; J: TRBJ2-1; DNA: TGCGCCAGCAGCTTCGACGGGAACTCCTACAATGAGCAGTTCTTC; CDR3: CASSFDGNSYNEQFF
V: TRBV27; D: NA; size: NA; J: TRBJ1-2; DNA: TGTGCCAGCAGTTTAAGAGGACGGGACTCTAACTATGGCTACACCTTC; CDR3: CASSLRGRDSNYGYTF
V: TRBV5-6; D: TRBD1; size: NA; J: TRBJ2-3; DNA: TGTGCCAGCAGCTCTATCACGGGACAGACATCCACAGATACGCAGTATTTT; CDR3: CASSSITGQTSTDTQYF
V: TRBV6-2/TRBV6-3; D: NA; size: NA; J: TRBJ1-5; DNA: TGTGCCAGCAGCCGAGACATAGGTCAGCCCCAGCATTTT; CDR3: CASSRDIGQPQHF
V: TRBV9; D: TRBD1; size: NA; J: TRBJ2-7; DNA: TGTGCCAGCAGCGCCCTAGGACAGGGCGGCGACGAGCAGTACTTC; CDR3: CASSALGQGGDEQYF
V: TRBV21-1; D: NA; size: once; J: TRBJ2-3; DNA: TGTGCCAGCAGATTACTAGGGACAGGGGTGTTTGGCACAGATACGCAGTATTTT; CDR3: CASRLLGTGVFGTDTQYF
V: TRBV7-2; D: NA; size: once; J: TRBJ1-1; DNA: TGTGCCAGCAGCTTATTTCGAGGGGGGAACACTGAAGCTTTCTTT; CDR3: CASSLFRGGNTEAFF
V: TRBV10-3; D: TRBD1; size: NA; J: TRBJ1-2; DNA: TGTGCCATTAAGTCAGACAGGGACTATGGCTACACCTTC; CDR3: CAIKSDRDYGYTF
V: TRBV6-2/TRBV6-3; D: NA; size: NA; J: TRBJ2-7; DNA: TGTGCCAGCAGTTCGACAGAAACCTACGAGCAGTACTTC; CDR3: CASSSTETYEQYF
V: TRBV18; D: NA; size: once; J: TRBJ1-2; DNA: TGTGCCAGCTCACCACGGGTACAGGGTGGTGGCTACACCTTC; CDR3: CASSPRVQGGGYTF
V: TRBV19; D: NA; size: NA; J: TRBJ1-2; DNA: TGTGCCAGTAGTAGCGGCCTGGGACAAATCTATGGCTACACCTTC; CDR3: CASSSGLGQIYGYTF
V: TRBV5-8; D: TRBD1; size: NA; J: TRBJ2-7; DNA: TGTGCCAGCAGGAGGGGGCATTCCTACGAGCAGTACTTC; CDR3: CASRRGHSYEQYF
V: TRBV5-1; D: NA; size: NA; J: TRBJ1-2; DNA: TGCGCCAGCAGCCCCGGGGTCGAGTGGGGCTACACCTTC; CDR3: CASSPGVEWGYTF
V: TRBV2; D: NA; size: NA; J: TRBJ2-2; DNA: TGTGCCAGCAGACTTGAGGACACCGGGGAGCTGTTTTTT; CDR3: CASRLEDTGELFF
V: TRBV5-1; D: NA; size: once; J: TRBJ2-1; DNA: NA; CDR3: CASSFGPGGEQFF
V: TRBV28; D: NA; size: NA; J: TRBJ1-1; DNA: TGTGCCAGCAGTTTATACCCAGGGCAGGGTAACACTGAAGCTTTCTTT; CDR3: CASSLYPGQGNTEAFF
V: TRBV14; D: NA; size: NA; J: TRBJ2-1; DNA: TGTGCCAGCAGCCAAGGGGGCTTCTCCTACAATGAGCAGTTCTTC; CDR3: CASSQGGFSYNEQFF
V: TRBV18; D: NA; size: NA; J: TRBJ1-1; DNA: TGTGCCAGCTCACATGAGGAAGACACTGAAGCTTTCTTT; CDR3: CASSHEEDTEAFF
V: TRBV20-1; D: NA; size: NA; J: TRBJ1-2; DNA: TGCAGTGCCCCACAGGGAGGCTACACCTTC; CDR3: CSAPQGGYTF
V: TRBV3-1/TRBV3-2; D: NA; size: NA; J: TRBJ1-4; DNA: TGTGCCAGCAGCCCGGAAGGTGGGGCGGAAAAACTGTTTTTT; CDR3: CASSPEGGAEKLFF
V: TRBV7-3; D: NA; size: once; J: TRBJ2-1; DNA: TGTGCCAGCAGCTTGACAGTGGATGAGCAGTTCTTC; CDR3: CASSLTVDEQFF
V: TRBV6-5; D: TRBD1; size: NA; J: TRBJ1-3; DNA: TGTGCCAGCTACAGGGGAGACTCTGGAAACACCATATATTTT; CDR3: CASYRGDSGNTIYF
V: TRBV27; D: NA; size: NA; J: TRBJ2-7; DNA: TGTGCCAGCAGTACCAACACCATCTACGAGCAGTACTTC; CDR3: CASSTNTIYEQYF
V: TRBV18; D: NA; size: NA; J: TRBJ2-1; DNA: TGTGCCAGCTCACCAAGGTCGGGCGGGGCCATCTACAATGAGCAGTTCTTC; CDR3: CASSPRSGGAIYNEQFF
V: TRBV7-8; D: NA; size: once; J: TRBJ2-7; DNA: TGTGCCAGCAGCTCCCCCCGGGGCGAGCAGTACTTC; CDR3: CASSSPRGEQYF
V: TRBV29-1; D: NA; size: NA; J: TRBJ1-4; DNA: TGCAGCGCTCGGCTCGTTTCGGGGGGCGATGGTGAAAAACTGTTTTTT; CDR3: CSARLVSGGDGEKLFF
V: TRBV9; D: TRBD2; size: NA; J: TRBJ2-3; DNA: TGTGCCAGCAGCGTAGAGGCTAGCGGAACAGATACGCAGTATTTT; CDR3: CASSVEASGTDTQYF
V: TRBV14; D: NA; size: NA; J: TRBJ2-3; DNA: TGTGCCAGCAGCCAAGATCTGGTAGGGGCGAGCACAGATACGCAGTATTTT; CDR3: CASSQDLVGASTDTQYF
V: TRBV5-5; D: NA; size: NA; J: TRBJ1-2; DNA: TGTGCCAGCAGCCCATCGGTGGGTGAGGCCTACACCTTC; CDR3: CASSPSVGEAYTF
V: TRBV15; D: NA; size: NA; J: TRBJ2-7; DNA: TGTGCCACCCGAGGGAGCTCCTACGAGCAGTACTTC; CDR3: CATRGSSYEQYF
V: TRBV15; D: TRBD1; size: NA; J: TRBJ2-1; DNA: TGTGCCACCAGCAGAGACTTTACAGGGGATGGTGAGCAGTTCTTC; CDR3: CATSRDFTGDGEQFF